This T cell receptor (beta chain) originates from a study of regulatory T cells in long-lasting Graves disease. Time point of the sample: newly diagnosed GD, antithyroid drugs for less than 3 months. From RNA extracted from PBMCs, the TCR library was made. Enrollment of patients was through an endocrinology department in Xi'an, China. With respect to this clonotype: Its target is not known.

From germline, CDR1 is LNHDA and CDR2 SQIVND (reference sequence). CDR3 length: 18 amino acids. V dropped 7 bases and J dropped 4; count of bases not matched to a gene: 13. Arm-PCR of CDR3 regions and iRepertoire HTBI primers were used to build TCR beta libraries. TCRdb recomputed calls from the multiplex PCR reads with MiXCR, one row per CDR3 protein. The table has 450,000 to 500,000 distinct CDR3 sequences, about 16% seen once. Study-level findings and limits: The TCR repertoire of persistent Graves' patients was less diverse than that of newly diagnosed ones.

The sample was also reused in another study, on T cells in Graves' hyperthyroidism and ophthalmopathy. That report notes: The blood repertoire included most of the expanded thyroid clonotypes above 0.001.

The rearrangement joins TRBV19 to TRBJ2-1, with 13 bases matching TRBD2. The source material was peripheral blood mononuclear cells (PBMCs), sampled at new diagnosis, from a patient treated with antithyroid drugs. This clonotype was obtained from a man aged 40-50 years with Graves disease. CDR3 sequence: CASTRTSGRGGRYNEQFF. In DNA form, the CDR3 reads TGTGCCAGTACCAGGACTAGCGGGAGAGGGGGGCGATACAATGAGCAGTTCTTC.